This record covers a single T cell receptor (beta chain). cDNA prepared by RNA extraction and subsequent reverse transcription served as the template for sequencing. The repertoire was sequenced with immunoSEQ multiplex PCR; TCRdb's copy has only in-frame clones and lacks some. This sample has fewer than 250,000 clones, with approximately 38% found just once. The data stem from a study of CD8+ T cells in alopecia areata. CDR3 size: 15 residues. The V segment lost 5 bases and the J segment 4 bases; nucleotides outside the gene matches: 8. CDR1 is SGHDN and CDR2 is FVKESK in the germline V gene. Treatment here: oral pan-JAK inhibitor, 5-10 mg twice daily.

The source material was CD4+ T cells sorted from blood, sampled at approximately week 30, from a patient treated with tofacitinib. This sequence was found in a human donor with alopecia areata. J is TRBJ2-1 and V is TRBV14; TRBD2 matches 7 bases. Written as DNA, the CDR3 is TGTGCCAGCAGCACCCCGGGAGGCCGTTACAATGAGCAGTTCTTC. Translation: CASSTPGGRYNEQFF.